The sequence of this T cell receptor beta chain was determined in a study of shared clonotypes between healthy human individuals. Study in general: For every donor, three CD4 naive, three CD4 memory, two CD8 naive and one CD8 memory plates were used.

A remark on this clone: The antigen remains unidentified.

The repertoire was sequenced with immunoSEQ multiplex PCR; TCRdb's copy has only in-frame clones and lacks some. The sample carries roughly 2 million clones, approximately 95% recorded once. Study conclusions and caveats: Generation probability values for non-shared clonotypes were lower than those for clonotypes shared by all four donors. When naive CD4 clonotypes were compared across several donors, approximately 4.9% were shared.

The CDR3 length is 14 residues. Losses at the gene ends were 3 bases for V and 7 bases for J; bases not matched to a gene: 3. Germline assignment: CDR1 LNHDA and CDR2 SQIVND (reference sequence). The sequencing input was naive CD4+ T cells sorted from blood. Subset given: CD45RA+ positively selected. The J gene is TRBJ2-2, the V gene TRBV19; 9 bases agree with TRBD1. The clonotype originates from a man younger than 35 in good health. The chain's CDR3 is CASSISTGGGELFF. The CDR3 bases are TGTGCCAGTAGTATTTCGACAGGGGGCGGGGAGCTGTTTTTT.